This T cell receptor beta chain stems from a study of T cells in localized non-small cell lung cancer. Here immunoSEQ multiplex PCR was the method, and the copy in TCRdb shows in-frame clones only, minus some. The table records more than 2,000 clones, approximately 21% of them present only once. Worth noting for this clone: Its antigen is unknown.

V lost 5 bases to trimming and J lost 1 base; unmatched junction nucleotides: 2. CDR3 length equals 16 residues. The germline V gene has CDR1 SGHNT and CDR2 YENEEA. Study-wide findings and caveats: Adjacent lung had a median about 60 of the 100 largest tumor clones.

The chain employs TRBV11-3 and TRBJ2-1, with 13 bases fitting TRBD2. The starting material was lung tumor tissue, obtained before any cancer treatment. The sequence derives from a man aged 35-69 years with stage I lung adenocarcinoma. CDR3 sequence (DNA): TGTGCCAGCAGCCGGGGACTAGCGGGGTCCTACAATGAGCAGTTCTTC. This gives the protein CASSRGLAGSYNEQFF.